The 10 T cell receptor beta chains reported below all come from one sample, sequenced in a study of Graves' ophthalmopathy and Graves' hyperthyroidism. Amplification targeted the TCR beta CDR3 regions, with RNA transcripts as the source material. Amplification began with first-round RT-PCR using HTBI primers, then second-round multiplex PCR was performed. TCRdb processed the multiplex PCR reads anew with MiXCR; each CDR3 protein has one entry. The sample holds approximately 210,000 distinct CDR3 sequences, under 30% seen once. Sequencing was performed on peripheral blood. All receptors come from a man aged 50 to 60 with Graves' ophthalmopathy.

This clonotype was recorded many times. The chain recombines TRBV14 with TRBJ2-7; D gene ambiguous. This CDR3 comprises 14 residues. CDR1 SGHDN and CDR2 FVKESK come from the germline V gene. Between the trimmed V and J ends, which lost 3 bases and 0 bases, there was a span of 9 bases. The CDR3 region is CASSQFLGSYEQYF. The DNA for the CDR3 is TGTGCCAGCAGCCAGTTCCTTGGCTCCTACGAGCAGTACTTC.

In this sample, this clonotype turned up many times. The rearrangement uses TRBV19 and TRBJ2-7; no clear D gene. Germline CDR1 and CDR2: LNHDA and SQIVND (reference sequence). V lost 3 bases, J lost 7 bases, and 7 bases lay in between. There are 11 residues in the CDR3. The CDR3 region is CASSIGSEQYF. CDR3 nucleotide sequence: TGTGCCAGTAGTATCGGCAGTGAGCAGTACTTC. Looking up the rest from reference TRBV19 and TRBJ2-7 gives the full variable domain: DGGITQSPKYLFRKEGQNVTLSCEQNLNHDAMYWYRQDPGQGLRLIYYSQIVNDFQKGDIAEGYSVSREKKESFPLTVTSAQKNPTAFYLCASSIGSEQYFGPGTRLTVT.

This clonotype was observed many times. The J gene is TRBJ2-7, the V gene TRBV20-1; TRBD2 matches at 7 bases. CDR1 and CDR2 (germline): DFQATT, SNEGSKA (reference sequence). The trim removed 0 bases at V and 2 bases at J, leaving 4 bases unmatched. The CDR3 is 14 amino acids. The CDR3 DNA reads as TGCAGTGCTAGAGATGGGGGGGAACCCTACGAGCAGTACTTC. This sequence encodes CSARDGGEPYEQYF.

V is TRBV4-2 and J is TRBJ1-2; D might be TRBD1 (5 bases). Germline V gene data show CDR1 as LGHNA and CDR2 as YNFKEQ. This CDR3 is built from 16 residues. Deletions cut 2 bases from V and 1 base from J, with 14 bases between. CDR3 amino acids: CASSQRSGGRNYGYTF. DNA of the CDR3: TGTGCCAGCAGCCAACGATCGGGGGGTCGTAACTATGGCTACACCTTC.

At least ten counts were recorded for this clonotype. The CDR3 DNA reads as TGTGCCAGCAGTCATTATCCTAACCAAGAGACCCAGTACTTC. Its translation: CASSHYPNQETQYF. This chain uses TRBV27 with TRBJ2-5, with D hard to call. V shed 5 bases and J shed 0 bases, with 10 bases lying between them. The CDR3 totals 14 residues. Germline V gives CDR1 MNHEY, CDR2 SMNVEV (reference sequence).

The table lists this clonotype with many counts. The CDR3 is CASSVWTGAGEQYF. DNA of the CDR3: TGCGCCAGCAGCGTCTGGACAGGGGCAGGCGAGCAGTACTTC. J is TRBJ2-7 and V is TRBV5-1, with 9 bases aligning to TRBD1. Germline V lookup: CDR1 SGHRS, CDR2 YFSETQ. Trimming at V came to 4 bases and at J to 6 bases, leaving 8 bases not matched to a gene. There are 14 residues in the CDR3.

The chain uses TRBV27 and TRBJ2-2; D ambiguous. CDR1 is MNHEY, CDR2 SMNVEV, per germline (reference sequence). V was shortened by 3 bases and J by 6 bases, with 5 bases between the two germline ends. The CDR3 loop spans 12 amino acids. For the CDR3, the DNA is TGTGCCAGCAGTTTCGGGTCCGGGGAGCTGTTTTTT. This encodes CASSFGSGELFF.

The chain's CDR3 is CASILSIAGDTEAFF. The CDR3 DNA sequence: TGTGCCAGCATCCTCTCAATCGCCGGGGACACTGAAGCTTTCTTT. The genes are TRBV12-3 or TRBV12-4 and TRBJ1-1; D is undetermined. The CDR3 totals 15 residues. Trimming stripped 7 bases from V and 3 bases from J, with 18 bases between.

This clonotype was seen repeatedly, ten times or more. V is TRBV7-6 and J is TRBJ2-7; D call uncertain. Germline V CDR1 and CDR2: SGHVS, FNYEAQ. The CDR3 is 13 residues long. The germline V and J ends were trimmed by 0 bases and 4 bases, with 7 bases remaining between them. CDR3 nucleotides: TGTGCCAGCAGCTTAGCCCAATTGTACGAGCAGTACTTC. Protein: CASSLAQLYEQYF.

There are many counts of this clonotype. The chain combines TRBV28 with TRBJ1-6; a weak D match, TRBD1 (5 bases). The V gene's germline CDR1 is MDHEN and CDR2 SYDVKM. The CDR3 sequence is 15 residues long. Trimming took 3 bases from V and 9 from J, leaving 15 bases between them. This chain's CDR3 is CASSFPAGRGSPLHF. DNA of the CDR3: TGTGCCAGCAGTTTCCCAGCAGGGAGGGGTTCACCCCTCCACTTT.